A selection of T cell receptor beta chains follows, all from one sample in a study of blood T cell repertoires in COVID-19. This table comes from immunoSEQ multiplex PCR, and its TCRdb copy is limited to in-frame clones, with some not included. The sample yields approximately 200,000 clones, 80% to 90% seen once. The sequencing sample was made of peripheral blood. These receptors all come from a woman older than 75 with COVID-19, enrolled during active disease. Each CDR3 is given with its conserved first and last residue. D genes are given only for firm matches. Size tells how often a clone was seen (once, few, many) or the class of an expanded clone, and some rows leave it out.

v_call: TRBV5-6; j_call: TRBJ2-3; d_call: .; clone_size: .; cdr3_aa: CASSLDWGRGGTDTQYF; cdr3_nt: TGTGCCAGCAGCTTGGATTGGGGCAGGGGGGGCACAGATACGCAGTATTTT
v_call: TRBV15; j_call: TRBJ2-1; d_call: .; clone_size: .; cdr3_aa: CATSRDNSYNEQFF; cdr3_nt: TGTGCCACCAGCAGAGATAACTCCTACAATGAGCAGTTCTTC
v_call: TRBV7-9; j_call: TRBJ1-2; d_call: .; clone_size: .; cdr3_aa: CASSLGAGYGGYTF; cdr3_nt: TGTGCCAGCAGCTTAGGAGCGGGGTACGGCGGCTACACCTTC
v_call: TRBV7-2; j_call: TRBJ1-2; d_call: .; clone_size: .; cdr3_aa: CASSSGRWRAGGYTF; cdr3_nt: TGTGCCAGCAGCTCGGGGCGCTGGAGGGCGGGCGGCTACACCTTC
v_call: TRBV18; j_call: TRBJ2-1; d_call: TRBD1; clone_size: .; cdr3_aa: CASSPPTGVSYNEQFF; cdr3_nt: TGTGCCAGCTCACCACCTACAGGGGTCTCCTACAATGAGCAGTTCTTC
v_call: TRBV19; j_call: TRBJ2-2; d_call: .; clone_size: .; cdr3_aa: CASSDPTGNTGELFF; cdr3_nt: TGTGCCAGTAGTGACCCGACAGGGAACACCGGGGAGCTGTTTTTT
v_call: TRBV5-1; j_call: TRBJ1-1; d_call: TRBD1; clone_size: .; cdr3_aa: CASSFERGQNTEAFF; cdr3_nt: TGCGCCAGCAGCTTCGAGAGGGGGCAGAACACTGAAGCTTTCTTT
v_call: TRBV11-3; j_call: TRBJ1-1; d_call: .; clone_size: few; cdr3_aa: CASNSGEVNTEAFF; cdr3_nt: TGTGCCAGCAACTCGGGGGAGGTGAACACTGAAGCTTTCTTT
v_call: TRBV28; j_call: TRBJ1-5; d_call: .; clone_size: .; cdr3_aa: CASSPPGMSNQPQHF; cdr3_nt: TGTGCCAGCAGCCCCCCGGGGATGAGCAATCAGCCCCAGCATTTT
v_call: TRBV28; j_call: TRBJ2-1; d_call: TRBD2; clone_size: .; cdr3_aa: CASSSLGLAGASSYNEQFF; cdr3_nt: TGTGCCAGCAGTTCTTTGGGACTAGCGGGAGCAAGCTCCTACAATGAGCAGTTCTTC
v_call: TRBV19; j_call: TRBJ1-1; d_call: .; clone_size: .; cdr3_aa: CASSTDSRRQNTEAFF; cdr3_nt: TGTGCCAGTAGTACGGACAGTAGAAGGCAAAACACTGAAGCTTTCTTT
v_call: TRBV12-3/TRBV12-4; j_call: TRBJ1-2; d_call: .; clone_size: .; cdr3_aa: CASSLRAGYGYTF; cdr3_nt: TGTGCCAGCAGTTTGAGGGCTGGCTATGGCTACACCTTC
v_call: TRBV5-1; j_call: TRBJ1-6; d_call: TRBD1; clone_size: .; cdr3_aa: CASSLGTGDSPLHF; cdr3_nt: TGCGCCAGCAGCTTGGGGACAGGGGATTCACCCCTCCACTTT
v_call: TRBV12-3/TRBV12-4; j_call: TRBJ2-7; d_call: TRBD1; clone_size: .; cdr3_aa: CATLGTGFHEQYF; cdr3_nt: TGTGCCACCCTCGGGACAGGGTTTCACGAGCAGTACTTC
v_call: TRBV7-6; j_call: TRBJ1-4; d_call: .; clone_size: .; cdr3_aa: CASSSTQGTNEKLFF; cdr3_nt: TGTGCCAGCAGCAGTACACAGGGAACTAATGAAAAACTGTTTTTT
v_call: TRBV24-1; j_call: TRBJ2-3; d_call: TRBD2; clone_size: .; cdr3_aa: CATSLKREGGPDTQYF; cdr3_nt: TGTGCCACCAGTCTCAAGCGGGAGGGTGGCCCAGATACGCAGTATTTT
v_call: TRBV4-1; j_call: TRBJ2-5; d_call: .; clone_size: .; cdr3_aa: CASSRWEAGGETQYF; cdr3_nt: TGCGCCAGCAGCCGTTGGGAAGCGGGCGGAGAGACCCAGTACTTC
v_call: TRBV4-1; j_call: TRBJ2-1; d_call: TRBD2; clone_size: .; cdr3_aa: CASSQGSSGGYNEQFF; cdr3_nt: TGCGCCAGCAGCCAAGGATCATCCGGGGGGTACAATGAGCAGTTCTTC
v_call: TRBV19; j_call: TRBJ1-2; d_call: .; clone_size: .; cdr3_aa: CASSIGFSDGYTF; cdr3_nt: TGTGCCAGTAGTATAGGTTTCAGCGATGGCTACACCTTC
v_call: TRBV7-2; j_call: TRBJ2-3; d_call: .; clone_size: .; cdr3_aa: CASSSTGLTTDTQYF; cdr3_nt: TGTGCCAGCAGCTCCACGGGTTTGACCACAGATACGCAGTATTTT
v_call: TRBV10-3; j_call: TRBJ1-5; d_call: .; clone_size: .; cdr3_aa: CAISESAGQPQHF; cdr3_nt: TGTGCCATCAGTGAGTCCGCGGGACAGCCCCAGCATTTT
v_call: TRBV5-1; j_call: TRBJ2-3; d_call: TRBD2; clone_size: once; cdr3_aa: CASADLAGVSDTQYF; cdr3_nt: TGCGCCAGCGCAGACCTAGCGGGAGTCTCAGATACGCAGTATTTT
v_call: TRBV5-1; j_call: TRBJ1-1; d_call: TRBD1; clone_size: .; cdr3_aa: CASSSQGAFTEAFF; cdr3_nt: TGCGCCAGCAGCTCACAGGGGGCGTTTACTGAAGCTTTCTTT
v_call: TRBV19; j_call: TRBJ1-1; d_call: TRBD1; clone_size: .; cdr3_aa: CASSGYDWDRRTEAFF; cdr3_nt: TGTGCCAGTAGTGGATACGACTGGGACAGGAGGACTGAAGCTTTCTTT